This TCR beta chain is drawn from a study of T cells in Graves' hyperthyroidism and ophthalmopathy. TCR beta CDR3 sequences were amplified from RNA transcripts. With the HTBI primer set, the TCR CDR3 went through a first round of RT-PCR. TCRdb fed the multiplex PCR reads into MiXCR, producing one record per CDR3 protein. The table lists around 390,000 distinct CDR3 sequences, about 14% of them singletons. Uncontrolled infection, other autoimmune disease, pregnancy or lactation led to exclusion. Germline V lookup: CDR1 MNHNS, CDR2 SASEGT. This CDR3 has 15 amino acids. This clonotype was seen repeatedly, ten times or more. Its ends do not fully match the called genes, so a read error is possible.

This chain joins TRBV6-1 and TRBJ2-3; 7 nucleotides align to TRBD1. The sequencing input was blood. The TCR comes from a woman aged 25-40 years with Graves' ophthalmopathy. CDR3 amino acids: CASIEGTASTDTQYF. The CDR3 DNA reads TGTGCCAGCATTGAAGGGACAGCTAGCACAGATACGCAGTATTTT.